The sequence of this TCR beta chain was determined in a study of T-cell memory formation after mild COVID-19. Background on the study: TCR clusters largely stayed donor specific. Study-wide results and limits: A balance of CD4 and CD8 characterized clones contracting day 15 to 85, whereas later expanders leaned CD4+.

TCRdb reprocessed the 5' RACE reads via MiXCR and lists one record per CDR3 protein. The sample yields roughly 89,000 distinct CDR3 sequences, over 12% seen once. Comment on this clonotype: The antigen is not known.

V was clipped by 2 bases and J by 4 bases, with 8 bases between them. This CDR3 is 13 amino acids long. The clonotype was recovered from a man aged 18 to 29 who had mild COVID-19 (a few samples of this study predate the infection). Cell type and time point are not known. This chain links TRBV12-3 or TRBV12-4 with TRBJ1-2; tentatively, D is TRBD1 (6 bases). Sequencing was performed on PBMCs or a T cell subset sorted from them (not recorded which). The CDR3 DNA reads as TGTGCCAGCAGTTTAAGGACAGCCTATGGCTACACCTTC. Protein: CASSLRTAYGYTF.